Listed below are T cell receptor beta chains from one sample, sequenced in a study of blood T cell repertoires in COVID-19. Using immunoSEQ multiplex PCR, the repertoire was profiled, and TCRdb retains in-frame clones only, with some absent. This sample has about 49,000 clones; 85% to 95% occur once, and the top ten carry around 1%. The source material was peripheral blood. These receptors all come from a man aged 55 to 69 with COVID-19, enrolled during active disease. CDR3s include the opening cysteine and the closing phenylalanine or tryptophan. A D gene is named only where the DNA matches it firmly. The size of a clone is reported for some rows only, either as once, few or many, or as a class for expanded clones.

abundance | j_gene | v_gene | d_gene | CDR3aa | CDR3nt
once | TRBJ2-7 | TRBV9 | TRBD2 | CASSPSSTSVPSYEQYF | TGTGCCAGCAGCCCATCCTCAACTAGCGTACCATCCTACGAGCAGTACTTC
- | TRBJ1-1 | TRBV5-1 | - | CASSLAGGLNTEAFF | TGCGCCAGCAGCTTGGCGGGAGGGTTGAACACTGAAGCTTTCTTT
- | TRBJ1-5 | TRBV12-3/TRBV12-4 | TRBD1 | CASSLGDSQPQHF | TGTGCCAGCAGTTTAGGGGACAGTCAGCCCCAGCATTTT
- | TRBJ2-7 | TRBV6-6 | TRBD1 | CASSGGTGGSYEQYF | TGTGCCAGCAGTGGGGGGACAGGGGGCTCCTACGAGCAGTACTTC
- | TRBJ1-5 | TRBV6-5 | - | CASSPSGDAWQPQHF | TGTGCCAGCAGTCCCTCGGGGGATGCTTGGCAGCCCCAGCATTTT
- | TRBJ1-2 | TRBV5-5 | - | CASSLEVDYGYTF | TGTGCCAGCAGCTTGGAAGTAGACTATGGCTACACCTTC
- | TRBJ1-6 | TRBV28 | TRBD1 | CASSPPPGQGRHRNSPLHF | TGTGCCAGCAGTCCCCCCCCGGGACAGGGGCGCCATCGTAATTCACCCCTCCACTTT
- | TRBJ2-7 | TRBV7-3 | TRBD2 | CASSVTSGPYEQYF | TGTGCCAGCAGCGTCACTAGCGGGCCCTACGAGCAGTACTTC
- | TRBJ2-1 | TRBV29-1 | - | CSVEQGQGVAGGEFF | TGCAGCGTTGAACAAGGACAGGGGGTAGCGGGAGGGGAGTTCTTC
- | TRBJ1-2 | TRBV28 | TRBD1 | CASSLTRQGNGYTF | TGTGCCAGCAGTTTGACGAGACAGGGGAATGGCTACACCTTC
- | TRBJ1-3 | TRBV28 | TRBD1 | CASSPWTGGNTIYF | TGTGCCAGCAGTCCCTGGACAGGTGGAAACACCATATATTTT
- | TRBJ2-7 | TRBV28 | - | CATSVQAGSYEQYF | TGTGCCACCTCGGTCCAGGCAGGGTCCTACGAGCAGTACTTC
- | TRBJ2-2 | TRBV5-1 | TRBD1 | CASRRGTGTGGELFF | TGCGCCAGCAGACGTGGGACAGGGACCGGCGGGGAGCTGTTTTTT
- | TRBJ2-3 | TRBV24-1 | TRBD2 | CAISSTSGPTGTQYF | TGTGCCATCTCCTCCACTAGCGGGCCTACTGGTACGCAGTATTTT
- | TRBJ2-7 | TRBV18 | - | CASSPGSGLGLGEQYF | TGTGCCAGCTCACCCGGGTCGGGGTTAGGGCTCGGCGAGCAGTACTTC
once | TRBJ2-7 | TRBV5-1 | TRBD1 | CASSPGQGDFYEQYF | TGCGCCAGCAGCCCGGGACAGGGAGATTTCTACGAGCAGTACTTC
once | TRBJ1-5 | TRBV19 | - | CASSRNGQPQHF | TGTGCCAGTAGTAGGAACGGGCAGCCCCAGCATTTT
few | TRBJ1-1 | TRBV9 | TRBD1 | CASSPKRTGSMNTEAFF | TGTGCCAGCAGCCCCAAGAGGACAGGATCCATGAACACTGAAGCTTTCTTT
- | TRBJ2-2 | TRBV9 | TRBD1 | CASSLRTGENTGELFF | TGTGCCAGCAGCCTTCGGACAGGGGAGAACACCGGGGAGCTGTTTTTT
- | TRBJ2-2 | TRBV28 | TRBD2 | CASSLASGINTGELFF | TGTGCCAGCAGTTTAGCTAGCGGGATAAACACCGGGGAGCTGTTTTTT
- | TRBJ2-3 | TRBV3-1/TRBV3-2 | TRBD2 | CASSLSSGRVNTQYF | TGTGCCAGCAGCCTCTCTAGCGGGAGGGTTAATACGCAGTATTTT
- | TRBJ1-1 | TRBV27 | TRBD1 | CASRNDRGTEAFF | TGTGCCAGCAGAAACGACAGGGGAACTGAAGCTTTCTTT
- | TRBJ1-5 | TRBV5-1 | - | CASSLRGTGQPQHF | TGCGCCAGCAGCTTGAGGGGGACGGGTCAGCCCCAGCATTTT
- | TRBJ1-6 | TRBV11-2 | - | CASSLQGLSHSPLHF | TGTGCCAGCAGCCTCCAGGGGCTGAGTCATTCACCCCTCCACTTT
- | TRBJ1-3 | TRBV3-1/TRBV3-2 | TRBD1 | CASSQGQGPLADTIYF | TGTGCCAGCAGCCAAGGACAGGGTCCCCTCGCAGACACCATATATTTT
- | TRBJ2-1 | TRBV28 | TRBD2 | CASSFSRTSGAYNEQFF | TGTGCCAGCAGTTTCTCAAGGACTAGCGGAGCCTACAATGAGCAGTTCTTC
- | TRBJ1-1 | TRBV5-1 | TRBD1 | CASSLETGASNTEAFF | TGCGCCAGCAGCTTGGAGACAGGGGCGTCGAACACTGAAGCTTTCTTT
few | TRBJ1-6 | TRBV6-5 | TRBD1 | CASSYRDRGNMPLHF | TGTGCCAGCAGTTACCGGGACAGGGGGAACATGCCCCTCCACTTT
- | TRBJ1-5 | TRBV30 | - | CAWSVRSGVIQGNQPQHF | TGTGCCTGGAGTGTGCGGTCGGGGGTCATACAAGGCAATCAGCCCCAGCATTTT
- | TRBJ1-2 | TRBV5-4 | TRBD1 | CASSLPGQGLLDYGYTF | TGTGCCAGCAGCCTACCGGGACAGGGGCTGCTTGACTATGGCTACACCTTC
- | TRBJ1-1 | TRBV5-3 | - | CARSQLLNTEAFF | TGTGCCAGAAGCCAACTCCTGAACACTGAAGCTTTCTTT
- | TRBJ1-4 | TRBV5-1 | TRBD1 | CASSTTGENEKLFF | TGCGCCAGCAGCACGACAGGGGAAAATGAAAAACTGTTTTTT
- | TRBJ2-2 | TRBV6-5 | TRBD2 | CASNIAGQNTGELFF | TGTGCCAGCAATATAGCGGGGCAGAACACCGGGGAGCTGTTTTTT
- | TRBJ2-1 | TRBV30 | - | CAWSGGATGGVYNEQFF | TGTGCCTGGAGTGGCGGGGCTACCGGGGGAGTCTACAATGAGCAGTTCTTC
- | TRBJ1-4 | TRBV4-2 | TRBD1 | CASSHPKDRGEKLFF | TGTGCCAGCAGCCACCCAAAGGACAGGGGGGAAAAACTGTTTTTT
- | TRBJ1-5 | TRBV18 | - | CASSPAGGNQPQHF | TGTGCCAGCTCACCAGCAGGTGGGAATCAGCCCCAGCATTTT
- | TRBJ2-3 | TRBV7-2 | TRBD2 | CASSLRLAGATSTDTQYF | TGTGCCAGCAGCTTAAGGCTAGCGGGAGCCACTAGCACAGATACGCAGTATTTT
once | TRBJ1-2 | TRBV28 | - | CASSSGWGGYTF | TGTGCCAGCAGTTCAGGGTGGGGAGGCTACACCTTC
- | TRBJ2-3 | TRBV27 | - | CASWGQGGTQYF | TGTGCCAGTTGGGGGCAAGGTGGCACGCAGTATTTT
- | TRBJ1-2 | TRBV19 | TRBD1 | CASGAGDRGPLGYTF | TGTGCCAGTGGCGCGGGGGACAGGGGACCATTAGGCTACACCTTC
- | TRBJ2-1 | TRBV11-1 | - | CASSFDLTYNEQFF | TGTGCCAGCAGCTTCGACTTGACCTACAATGAGCAGTTCTTC
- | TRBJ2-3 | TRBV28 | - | CASSTPRLGPSRQLNTSTDTQYF | TGTGCCAGCAGTACTCCCCGCCTAGGGCCCAGTCGACAGTTGAACACTAGCACAGATACGCAGTATTTT
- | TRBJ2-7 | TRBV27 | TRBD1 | CASSGRQGALGEQYF | TGTGCCAGCAGTGGGAGACAGGGCGCTCTTGGCGAGCAGTACTTC